The 18 T cell receptor beta chains given below trace back to one sample, sequenced in a study of T cell repertoires and HLA-DP antigens. After approximately 15 days, CD4+ cells were restimulated roughly 24 h with the same allogeneic DPB1. Retrovirally transduced HeLa cells with HLA-DPA1/DPB1, HLA-DM, invariant chain and CD80 served as stimulators. The protocol was immunoSEQ multiplex PCR, while the TCRdb copy is restricted to in-frame clones and leaves out a portion. Here the sample spans over 3,000 clones, over 65% being singletons. The sequencing input was CD137- CD4+ T cells from cultured PBMCs. These receptors came from a woman between 18 and 30 years old in good health and CMV-seronegative.

The chain uses TRBV2 and TRBJ2-2; D is ambiguous. The length of the CDR3 is 15 residues. The V end was cut by 3 bases, the J end by 4 bases, with 12 bases between. Germline V gene lookup returns CDR1 SNHLY and CDR2 FYNNEI. The CDR3 region has the DNA TGTGCCAGCAGTGAGGTGCCCTCGGGCACCGGGGAGCTGTTTTTT. Protein product: CASSEVPSGTGELFF.

The chain has TRBV5-8 and TRBJ1-4; 7 nucleotides match TRBD1. The trim removed 3 bases at V and 7 bases at J, leaving 9 bases unmatched. The CDR3 extends over 15 amino acids. Germline values: CDR1 SGHTS, CDR2 YDEGEE. The CDR3 spells CASSSRQGQGEKLFF. The CDR3 coding sequence is TGTGCCAGCAGCTCGCGACAGGGTCAGGGTGAAAAACTGTTTTTT.

The chain recombines TRBV5-1 with TRBJ2-5; 8 bases agree with TRBD1. The CDR3 is 13 amino acids. V dropped 4 bases and J dropped 5; count of bases not matched to a gene: 4. Germline V gives CDR1 SGHRS, CDR2 YFSETQ. The CDR3 coding sequence is TGCGCCAGCAGCCTGGACAGGGTGGAGACCCAGTACTTC. It translates to CASSLDRVETQYF.

The rearrangement uses TRBV6-5 and TRBJ2-5, with D perhaps TRBD1 (5 bases). V lost 2 bases, J lost 5 bases, and 12 bases lay in between. Germline V gives CDR1 MNHEY, CDR2 SVGAGI. This CDR3 has 14 amino acids. The CDR3 loop reads CASSYGALGETQYF. CDR3 DNA sequence: TGTGCCAGCAGTTACGGGGCTCTCGGGGAGACCCAGTACTTC.

The chain joins TRBV7-9 to TRBJ2-3; a weak D match, TRBD2 (6 bases). This CDR3 has 17 residues. V was shortened by 2 bases and J by 0 bases, with 15 bases between the two germline ends. Germline V CDR1 and CDR2: SEHNR, FQNEAQ (reference sequence). The CDR3 region is CASSLYRWGESTDTQYF. DNA of the CDR3: TGTGCCAGCAGCTTATATCGTTGGGGGGAGAGCACAGATACGCAGTATTTT.

V and J are TRBV4-2 and TRBJ1-4; no clear D gene. CDR1 and CDR2 (germline): LGHNA, YNFKEQ. This CDR3 has 14 amino acids. V lost 5 bases and J lost 8, with 15 bases in between. The CDR3 region has the DNA TGTGCCAGCAGCTTCAATCTCCAGCGCGAAAAACTGTTTTTT. Amino acids: CASSFNLQREKLFF.

V and J are TRBV7-9 and TRBJ1-4; weak D call: TRBD1 (5 bases). V was clipped by 0 bases and J by 10 bases, with 18 bases between them. Germline V gives CDR1 SEHNR, CDR2 FQNEAQ (reference sequence). The CDR3 sequence is 16 residues long. The CDR3 sequence is CASSLAARGFEGKLFF. The DNA for the CDR3 is TGTGCCAGCAGCTTAGCTGCACGGGGCTTCGAGGGAAAACTGTTTTTT.

V is TRBV7-3 and J is TRBJ1-6; no definite D call. V was cut by 5 bases and J by 10 bases, with 9 bases left in between. This CDR3 has 12 residues. The germline gives CDR1 SGHTA, CDR2 FQGTGA. CDR3 loop: CASSPLSSPLHF. The CDR3 DNA reads TGTGCCAGCAGCCCGCTTTCCTCACCCCTCCACTTT.

This sequence joins TRBV6-5 and TRBJ2-5; 8 bases fit TRBD2. The CDR3 extends over 15 amino acids. Trimming took 7 bases from V and 3 from J; bases not matched to a gene: 10. Germline loops: CDR1 MNHEY, CDR2 SVGAGI. CDR3 nucleotides: TGTGCCAGCATACTCTCGGGGGGGCAGAAAGAGACCCAGTACTTC. Its protein is CASILSGGQKETQYF.

The chain combines TRBV7-9 with TRBJ2-5; the match to TRBD2 covers 10 bases. CDR1 is SEHNR and CDR2 is FQNEAQ in the germline V gene (reference sequence). After removal of 5 bases from V and 4 bases from J, the junction contained 7 bases not matched to a gene. This CDR3 is 15 amino acids long. The CDR3 spells CASSPTLAGVETQYF. CDR3 DNA: TGTGCCAGCAGCCCCACCCTAGCGGGAGTAGAGACCCAGTACTTC.

The chain has TRBV5-1 and TRBJ2-1, with TRBD2 identical over 11 bases. V was pared by 5 bases and J by 12 bases, with 13 bases of the junction left unmatched. This CDR3 spans 15 amino acids. Germline values: CDR1 SGHRS, CDR2 YFSETQ. CDR3 in amino acids: CASRPSTSGRIGQFF. DNA of the CDR3: TGCGCCAGCAGGCCAAGCACTAGCGGGAGAATTGGGCAGTTCTTC.

V gene TRBV4-1 combines with J gene TRBJ1-3, with D uncertain. Trimming left V 2 bases short and J 3 bases short, with 14 bases between. The CDR3 totals 16 residues. Germline assignment: CDR1 MGHRA and CDR2 YSYEKL. The CDR3 DNA reads as TGCGCCAGCAGCCAACTACTAACCAGGATTGGAAACACCATATATTTT. It translates to CASSQLLTRIGNTIYF.

This clone was seen a few times. The CDR3 coding sequence is TGTGCCAGCAGCTCCCAGATTGGGAACACCGGGGAGCTGTTTTTT. It yields the protein CASSSQIGNTGELFF. The chain combines TRBV7-3 with TRBJ2-2; no firm D call. The CDR3 runs 15 residues. V dropped 4 bases and J dropped 1 base, with 10 bases sitting between them. Germline loops: CDR1 SGHTA, CDR2 FQGTGA.

The chain combines TRBV30 with TRBJ1-4, with D unresolved. Trimming cost V 0 bases and J 7 bases, with 6 bases left between them. CDR1 GTSNPN and CDR2 SVGIG come from the germline V gene (reference sequence). The CDR3 extends over 12 amino acids. The CDR3 nucleotides read TGTGCCTGGAGTGTACGGGCTGAAAAACTGTTTTTT. Protein sequence: CAWSVRAEKLFF.

In its sample, this clone was seen once. The rearrangement joins TRBV9 to TRBJ2-5; D may be TRBD2 (5 bases). The germline CDR1 and CDR2 sequences are SGDLS and YYNGEE. CDR3 length equals 15 residues. The germline V and J ends were trimmed by 0 bases and 5 bases, with 14 bases remaining between them. This CDR3 is CASSVGGSGWETQYF. CDR3 bases: TGTGCCAGCAGCGTAGGAGGCAGCGGATGGGAGACCCAGTACTTC.

The chain is built from TRBV2 and TRBJ1-4; tentatively, D is TRBD1 (5 bases). CDR1 and CDR2 from the germline V gene are SNHLY and FYNNEI. The CDR3 contains 15 residues. V lost 4 bases to trimming and J lost 5 bases, with 14 bases between them. Written as DNA, the CDR3 is TGTGCCAGCAGTGGGACAAGGGCCCCCAATGAAAAACTGTTTTTT. Its translation: CASSGTRAPNEKLFF.

This clone showed up just a few times. This chain connects TRBV7-9 to TRBJ1-2; 7 nucleotides line up with TRBD1. Germline loops: CDR1 SEHNR, CDR2 FQNEAQ (reference sequence). V shed 5 bases, J shed 8 bases, and the junction held 11 bases outside the gene matches. The CDR3 has 14 residues. CDR3 DNA sequence: TGTGCCAGCAGCCATGGACAGGCATCACAGGGCTACACCTTC. Translation: CASSHGQASQGYTF.

This clone is a singleton in its sample. The chain has TRBV7-3 and TRBJ2-5; TRBD1 aligns across 8 bases. Losses at the gene ends were 7 bases for V and 5 bases for J; bases not matched to a gene: 12. CDR3 length equals 15 residues. CDR1 is SGHTA, CDR2 FQGTGA, per germline. DNA for the CDR3: TGTGCCAGCACCCCCGGACAGGGAAAGGGGGAGACCCAGTACTTC. This encodes CASTPGQGKGETQYF.